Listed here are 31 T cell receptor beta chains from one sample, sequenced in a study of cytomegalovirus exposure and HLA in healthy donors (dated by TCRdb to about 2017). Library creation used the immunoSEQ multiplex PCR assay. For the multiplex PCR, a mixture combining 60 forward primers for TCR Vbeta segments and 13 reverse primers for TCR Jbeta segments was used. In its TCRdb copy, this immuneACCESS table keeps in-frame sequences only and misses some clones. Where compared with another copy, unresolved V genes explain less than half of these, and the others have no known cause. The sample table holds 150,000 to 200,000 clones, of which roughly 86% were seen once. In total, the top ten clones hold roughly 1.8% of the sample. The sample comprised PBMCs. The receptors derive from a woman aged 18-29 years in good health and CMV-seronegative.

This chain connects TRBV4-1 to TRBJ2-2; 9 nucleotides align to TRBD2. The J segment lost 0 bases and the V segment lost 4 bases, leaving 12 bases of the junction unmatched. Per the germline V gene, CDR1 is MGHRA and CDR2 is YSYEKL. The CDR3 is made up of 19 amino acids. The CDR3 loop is CASSPFRLAGGPNTGELFF. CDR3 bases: TGCGCCAGCAGCCCCTTCCGACTCGCGGGAGGGCCGAACACCGGGGAGCTGTTTTTT.

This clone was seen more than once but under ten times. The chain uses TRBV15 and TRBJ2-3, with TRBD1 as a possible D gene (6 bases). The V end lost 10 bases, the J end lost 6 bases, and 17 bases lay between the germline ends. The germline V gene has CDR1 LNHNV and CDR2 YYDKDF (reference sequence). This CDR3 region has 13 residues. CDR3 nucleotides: TGTGCCATCGCACAGGGCAAATCCGATACGCAGTATTTT. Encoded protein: CAIAQGKSDTQYF.

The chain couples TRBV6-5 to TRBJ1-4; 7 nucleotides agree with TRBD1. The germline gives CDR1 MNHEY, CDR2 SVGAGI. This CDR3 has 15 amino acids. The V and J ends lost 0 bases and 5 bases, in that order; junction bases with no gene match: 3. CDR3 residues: CASSYSPTGNEKLFF. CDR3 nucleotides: TGTGCCAGCAGTTACTCCCCGACAGGGAATGAAAAACTGTTTTTT.

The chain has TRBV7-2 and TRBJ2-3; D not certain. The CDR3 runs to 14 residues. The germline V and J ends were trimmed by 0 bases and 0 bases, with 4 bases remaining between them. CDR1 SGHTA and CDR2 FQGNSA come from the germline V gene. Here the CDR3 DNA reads TGTGCCAGCAGCTTAGCGCGAAGCACAGATACGCAGTATTTT. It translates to CASSLARSTDTQYF. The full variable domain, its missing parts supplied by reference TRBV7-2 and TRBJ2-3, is GAGVSQSPSNKVTEKGKDVELRCDPISGHTALYWYRQSLGQGLEFLIYFQGNSAPDKSGLPSDRFSAERTGGSVSTLTIQRTQQEDSAVYLCASSLARSTDTQYFGPGTRLTVL.

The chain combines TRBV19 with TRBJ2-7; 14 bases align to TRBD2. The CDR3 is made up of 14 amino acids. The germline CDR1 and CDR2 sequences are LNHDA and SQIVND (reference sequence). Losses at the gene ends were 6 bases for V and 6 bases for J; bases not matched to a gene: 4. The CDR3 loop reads CASRGLAGASEQYF. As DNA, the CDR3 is TGTGCCAGTAGGGGACTAGCGGGAGCGTCCGAGCAGTACTTC. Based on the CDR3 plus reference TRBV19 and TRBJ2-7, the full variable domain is DGGITQSPKYLFRKEGQNVTLSCEQNLNHDAMYWYRQDPGQGLRLIYYSQIVNDFQKGDIAEGYSVSREKKESFPLTVTSAQKNPTAFYLCASRGLAGASEQYFGPGTRLTVT.

The DNA of the CDR3 is TGTGCCAGCAGACCCCACAGAGGCAATCAGCCCCAGCATTTT. Translating it yields CASRPHRGNQPQHF. The chain carries TRBV28 and TRBJ1-5; D uncertain. The germline gives CDR1 MDHEN, CDR2 SYDVKM. Trimming removed 6 bases at V and 2 bases at J, with 11 bases between. CDR3 length equals 14 residues.

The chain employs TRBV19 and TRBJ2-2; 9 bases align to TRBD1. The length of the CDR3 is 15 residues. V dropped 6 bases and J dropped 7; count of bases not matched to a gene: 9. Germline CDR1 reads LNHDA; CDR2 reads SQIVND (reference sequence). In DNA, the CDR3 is TGTGCCAGTAGCCGGGACAGGGAACGTAGCGGGGAGCTGTTTTTT. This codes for CASSRDRERSGELFF.

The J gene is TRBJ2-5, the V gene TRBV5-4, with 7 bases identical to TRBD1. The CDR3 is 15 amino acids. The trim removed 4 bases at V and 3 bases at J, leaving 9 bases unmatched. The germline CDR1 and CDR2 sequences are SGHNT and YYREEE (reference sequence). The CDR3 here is CASSASGQAKETQYF. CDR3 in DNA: TGTGCCAGCAGCGCCTCAGGACAGGCCAAAGAGACCCAGTACTTC. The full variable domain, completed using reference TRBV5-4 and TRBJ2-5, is ETGVTQSPTHLIKTRGQQVTLRCSSQSGHNTVSWYQQALGQGPQFIFQYYREEENGRGNFPPRFSGLQFPNYSSELNVNALELDDSALYLCASSASGQAKETQYFGPGTRLLVL.

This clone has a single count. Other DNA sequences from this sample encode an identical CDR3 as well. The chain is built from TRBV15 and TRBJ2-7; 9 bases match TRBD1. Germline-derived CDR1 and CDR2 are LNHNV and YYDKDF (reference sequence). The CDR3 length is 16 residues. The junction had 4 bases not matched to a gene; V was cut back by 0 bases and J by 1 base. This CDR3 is CATSRDSGTGSYEQYF. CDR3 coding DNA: TGTGCCACCAGCAGAGACTCCGGGACAGGGTCCTACGAGCAGTACTTC.

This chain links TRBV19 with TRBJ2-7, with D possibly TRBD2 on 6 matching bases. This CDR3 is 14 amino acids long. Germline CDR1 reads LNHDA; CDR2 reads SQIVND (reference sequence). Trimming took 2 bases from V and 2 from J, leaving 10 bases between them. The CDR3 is CASSITSLTYEQYF. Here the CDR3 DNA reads TGTGCCAGTAGTATAACTAGCCTGACCTACGAGCAGTACTTC.

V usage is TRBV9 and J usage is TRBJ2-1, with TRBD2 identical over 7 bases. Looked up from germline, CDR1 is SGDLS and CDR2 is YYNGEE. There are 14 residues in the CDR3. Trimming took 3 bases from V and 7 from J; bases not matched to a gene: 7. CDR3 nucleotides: TGTGCCAGCAGCGCTGGGGGGGTTGGGAATGAGCAGTTCTTC. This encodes CASSAGGVGNEQFF. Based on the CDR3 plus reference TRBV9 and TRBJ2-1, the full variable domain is DSGVTQTPKHLITATGQRVTLRCSPRSGDLSVYWYQQSLDQGLQFLIQYYNGEERAKGNILERFSAQQFPDLHSELNLSSLELGDSALYFCASSAGGVGNEQFFGPGTRLTVL.

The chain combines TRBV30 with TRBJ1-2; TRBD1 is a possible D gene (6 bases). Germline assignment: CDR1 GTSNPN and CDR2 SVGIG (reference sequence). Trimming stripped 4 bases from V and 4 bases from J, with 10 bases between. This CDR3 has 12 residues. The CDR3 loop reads CAWTEGGYGYTF. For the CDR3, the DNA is TGTGCCTGGACTGAAGGGGGCTATGGCTACACCTTC. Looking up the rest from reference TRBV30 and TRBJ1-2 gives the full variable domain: SQTIHQWPATLVQPVGSPLSLECTVEGTSNPNLYWYRQAAGRGLQLLFYSVGIGQISSEVPQNLSASRPQDRQFILSSKKLLLSDSGFYLCAWTEGGYGYTFGSGTRLTVV.

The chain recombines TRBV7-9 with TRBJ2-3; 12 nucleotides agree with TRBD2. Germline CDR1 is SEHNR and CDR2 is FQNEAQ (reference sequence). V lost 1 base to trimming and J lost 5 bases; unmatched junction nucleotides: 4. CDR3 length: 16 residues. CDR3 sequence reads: CASSLGLAGVLDTQYF. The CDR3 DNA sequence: TGTGCCAGCAGCTTAGGACTAGCGGGAGTACTAGATACGCAGTATTTT. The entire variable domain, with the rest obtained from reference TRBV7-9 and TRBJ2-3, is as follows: DTGVSQNPRHKITKRGQNVTFRCDPISEHNRLYWYRQTLGQGPEFLTYFQNEAQLEKSRLLSDRFSAERPKGSFSTLEIQRTEQGDSAMYLCASSLGLAGVLDTQYFGPGTRLTVL.

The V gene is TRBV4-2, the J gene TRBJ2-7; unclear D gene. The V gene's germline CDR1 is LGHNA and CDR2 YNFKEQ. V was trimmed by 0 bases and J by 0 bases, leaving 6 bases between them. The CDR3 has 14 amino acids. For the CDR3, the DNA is TGTGCCAGCAGCCAAGAATACAGCTCCTACGAGCAGTACTTC. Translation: CASSQEYSSYEQYF.

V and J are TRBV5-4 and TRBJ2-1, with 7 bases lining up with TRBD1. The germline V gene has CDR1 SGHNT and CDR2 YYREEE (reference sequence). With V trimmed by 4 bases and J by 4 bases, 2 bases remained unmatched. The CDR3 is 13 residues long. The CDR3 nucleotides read TGTGCCAGCAGCGAGGGACAGTACAATGAGCAGTTCTTC. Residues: CASSEGQYNEQFF.

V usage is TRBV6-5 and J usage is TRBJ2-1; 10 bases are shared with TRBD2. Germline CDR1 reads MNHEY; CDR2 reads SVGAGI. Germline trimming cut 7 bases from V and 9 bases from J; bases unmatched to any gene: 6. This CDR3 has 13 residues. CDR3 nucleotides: TGTGCCAGCATCACTAGCGGGAAGGGTGAGCAGTTCTTC. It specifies CASITSGKGEQFF.

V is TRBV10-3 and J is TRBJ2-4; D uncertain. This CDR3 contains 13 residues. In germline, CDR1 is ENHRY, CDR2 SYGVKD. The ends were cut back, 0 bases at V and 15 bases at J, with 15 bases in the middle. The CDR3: CAISESSETPPYF. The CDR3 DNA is TGTGCCATCAGTGAGTCATCGGAGACCCCACCGTACTTC.

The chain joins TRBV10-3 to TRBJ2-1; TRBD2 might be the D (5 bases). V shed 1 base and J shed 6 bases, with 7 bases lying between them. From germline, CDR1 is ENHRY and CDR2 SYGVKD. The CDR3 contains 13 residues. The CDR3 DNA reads TGTGCCATCAGTGAGTACGAGGGCAATGAGCAGTTCTTC. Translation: CAISEYEGNEQFF.

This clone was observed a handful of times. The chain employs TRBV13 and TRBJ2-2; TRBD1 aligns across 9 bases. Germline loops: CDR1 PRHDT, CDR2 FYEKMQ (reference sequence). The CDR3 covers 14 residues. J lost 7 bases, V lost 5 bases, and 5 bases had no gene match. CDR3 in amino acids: CASSRGQGIGELFF. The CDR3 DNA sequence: TGTGCCAGCAGCCGGGGACAGGGAATCGGGGAGCTGTTTTTT.

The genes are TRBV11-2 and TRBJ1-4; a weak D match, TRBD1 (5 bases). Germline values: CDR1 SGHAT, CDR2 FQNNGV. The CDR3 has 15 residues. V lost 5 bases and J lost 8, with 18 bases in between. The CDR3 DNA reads TGTGCCAGCAGCCGCGCCGGGGGGATGTGGGAAAAACTGTTTTTT. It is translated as CASSRAGGMWEKLFF. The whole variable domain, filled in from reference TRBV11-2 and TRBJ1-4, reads EAGVAQSPRYKIIEKRQSVAFWCNPISGHATLYWYQQILGQGPKLLIQFQNNGVVDDSQLPKDRFSAERLKGVDSTLKIQPAKLEDSAVYLCASSRAGGMWEKLFFGSGTQLSVL.

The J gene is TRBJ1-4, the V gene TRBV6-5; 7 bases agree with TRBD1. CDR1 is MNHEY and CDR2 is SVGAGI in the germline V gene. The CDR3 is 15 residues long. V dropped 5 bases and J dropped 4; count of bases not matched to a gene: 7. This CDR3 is CASSRQGQSNEKLFF. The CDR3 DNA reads TGTGCCAGCAGTCGACAGGGTCAAAGTAATGAAAAACTGTTTTTT.

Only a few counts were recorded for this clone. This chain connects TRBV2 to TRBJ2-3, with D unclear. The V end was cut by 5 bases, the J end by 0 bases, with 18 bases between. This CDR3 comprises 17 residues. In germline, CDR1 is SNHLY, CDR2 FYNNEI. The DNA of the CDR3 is TGTGCCAGCAGTCAGCTAGGTTGGCGCCTGAGCACAGATACGCAGTATTTT. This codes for CASSQLGWRLSTDTQYF.

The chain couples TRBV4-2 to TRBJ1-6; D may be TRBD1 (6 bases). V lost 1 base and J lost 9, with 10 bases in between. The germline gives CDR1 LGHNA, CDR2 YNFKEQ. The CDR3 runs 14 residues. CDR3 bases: TGTGCCAGCAGCCAAGGCAACAGGGCTTCACCCCTCCACTTT. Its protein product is CASSQGNRASPLHF.

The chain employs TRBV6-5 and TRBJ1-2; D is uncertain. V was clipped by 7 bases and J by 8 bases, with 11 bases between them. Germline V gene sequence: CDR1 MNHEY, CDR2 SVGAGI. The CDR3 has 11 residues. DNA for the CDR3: TGTGCCAGCAAGATTGGGGAGGGCTACACCTTC. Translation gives CASKIGEGYTF.

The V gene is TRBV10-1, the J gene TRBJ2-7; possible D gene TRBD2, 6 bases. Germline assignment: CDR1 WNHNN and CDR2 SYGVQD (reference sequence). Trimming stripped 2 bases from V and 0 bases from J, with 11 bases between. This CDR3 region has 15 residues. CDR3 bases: TGCGCCAGCAGTGAGCCGGGACTGAGCTCCTACGAGCAGTACTTC. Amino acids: CASSEPGLSSYEQYF.

CDR3 protein: CATSRDAGTYSSYEQYF. The CDR3 nucleotides read TGTGCCACCAGCAGAGACGCCGGGACTTACAGCTCCTACGAGCAGTACTTC. V and J are TRBV15 and TRBJ2-7, with D possibly TRBD2 on 6 matching bases. Germline values: CDR1 LNHNV, CDR2 YYDKDF (reference sequence). V lost 0 bases to trimming and J lost 0 bases, with 15 bases between them. The CDR3 has 17 amino acids. Full variable domain (missing parts from reference TRBV15 and TRBJ2-7): DAMVIQNPRYQVTQFGKPVTLSCSQTLNHNVMYWYQQKSSQAPKLLFHYYDKDFNNEADTPDNFQSRRPNTSFCFLDIRSPGLGDTAMYLCATSRDAGTYSSYEQYFGPGTRLTVT.

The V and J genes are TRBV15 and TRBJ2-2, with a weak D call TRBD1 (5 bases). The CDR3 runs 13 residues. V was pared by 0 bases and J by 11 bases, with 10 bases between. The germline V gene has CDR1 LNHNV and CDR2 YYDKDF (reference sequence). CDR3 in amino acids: CATSRDVRDELFF. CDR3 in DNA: TGTGCCACCAGCAGAGATGTCAGGGATGAGCTGTTTTTT.

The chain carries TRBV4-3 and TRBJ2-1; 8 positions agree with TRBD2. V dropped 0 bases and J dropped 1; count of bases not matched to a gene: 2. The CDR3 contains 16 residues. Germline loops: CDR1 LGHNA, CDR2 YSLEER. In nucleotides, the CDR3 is TGCGCCAGCAGCCAAGATACTAGCGGTTCCTACAATGAGCAGTTCTTC. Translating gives CASSQDTSGSYNEQFF.

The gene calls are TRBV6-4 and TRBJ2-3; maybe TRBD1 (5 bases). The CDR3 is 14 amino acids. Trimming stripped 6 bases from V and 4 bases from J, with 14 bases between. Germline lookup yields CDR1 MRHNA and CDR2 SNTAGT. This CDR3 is CASRKVQGADTQYF. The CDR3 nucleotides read TGTGCCAGCAGAAAAGTTCAGGGCGCAGATACGCAGTATTTT.

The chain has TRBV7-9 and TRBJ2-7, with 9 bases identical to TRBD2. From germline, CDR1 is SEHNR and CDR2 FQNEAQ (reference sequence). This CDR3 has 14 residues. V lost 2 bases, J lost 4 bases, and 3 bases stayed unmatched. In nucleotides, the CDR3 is TGTGCCAGCAGCTTATCTAGCGGGAAGTACGAGCAGTACTTC. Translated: CASSLSSGKYEQYF.

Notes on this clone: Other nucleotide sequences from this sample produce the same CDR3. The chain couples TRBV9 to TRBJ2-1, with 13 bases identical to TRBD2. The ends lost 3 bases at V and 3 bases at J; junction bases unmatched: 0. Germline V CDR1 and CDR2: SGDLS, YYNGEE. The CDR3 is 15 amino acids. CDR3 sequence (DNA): TGTGCCAGCAGCGGGACTAGCGGGAGCTACAATGAGCAGTTCTTC. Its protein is CASSGTSGSYNEQFF.